This entry lists 27 T cell receptor beta chains sequenced from one sample in a study of blood T cell repertoires in COVID-19. Assay used: immunoSEQ multiplex PCR; TCRdb lists only in-frame clones, some missing. The sample includes 210,000 or so clones, approximately 85% of them seen just once. The sample consisted of peripheral blood. Every receptor here comes from a man aged 50-59 years with COVID-19, enrolled during active disease.

The V gene is TRBV9, the J gene TRBJ1-1; 9 positions match TRBD1. The V gene end was trimmed by 4 bases and the J gene end by 5 bases; junction bases not matched to a gene: 15. The CDR3 spans 17 residues. Germline V gives CDR1 SGDLS, CDR2 YYNGEE. The CDR3 region is CASSLGDRVDLGTEAFF. The CDR3 DNA sequence: TGTGCCAGCAGCCTCGGGGACAGGGTCGACCTCGGAACTGAAGCTTTCTTT.

The genes are TRBV3-1 (or the pseudogene TRBV3-2) and TRBJ1-3, with 7 bases identical to TRBD1. This CDR3 comprises 15 residues. The germline gives CDR1 LGHDT, CDR2 YNNKEL (reference sequence). The V and J ends lost 5 bases and 7 bases, in that order; junction bases with no gene match: 11. The DNA for the CDR3 is TGTGCCAGCAGCTTCTCGGGACAGACTCGTAACACCATATATTTT. Protein product: CASSFSGQTRNTIYF.

The chain links TRBV18 to TRBJ1-6; the match to TRBD1 covers 7 bases. The CDR3 length is 15 residues. Germline-derived CDR1 and CDR2 are KGHSH and LQKENI. The V segment lost 3 bases and the J segment 6 bases; nucleotides outside the gene matches: 5. CDR3 nucleotide sequence: TGTGCCAGCTCACCTAGACAGGGAATTAATTCACCCCTCCACTTT. Protein product: CASSPRQGINSPLHF.

CDR3: CASSQRTGMYTGELFF. Written as DNA, the CDR3 is TGTGCCAGCAGCCAGAGGACAGGGATGTACACCGGGGAGCTGTTTTTT. The rearrangement links TRBV3-1 (or the pseudogene TRBV3-2) to TRBJ2-2, with 8 bases fitting TRBD1. The V segment lost 3 bases and the J segment 3 bases; nucleotides outside the gene matches: 6. This CDR3 is 16 amino acids long. Germline V gene sequence: CDR1 LGHDT, CDR2 YNNKEL (reference sequence).

This clone was found once. V usage is TRBV23-1 and J usage is TRBJ2-7; TRBD1 matches 10 bases. TRBV23-1 counts as an open reading frame of uncertain function. Trimming took 2 bases from V and 6 from J; bases not matched to a gene: 16. The CDR3 is 18 residues long. The CDR3: CASSQTPGQGLYSAEQYF. The CDR3 DNA follows: TGCGCCAGCAGTCAAACTCCGGGACAGGGGCTTTATTCGGCCGAGCAGTACTTC.

The V gene is TRBV4-2, the J gene TRBJ1-3; 9 positions match TRBD1. This CDR3 is built from 15 residues. Germline V lookup: CDR1 LGHNA, CDR2 YNFKEQ. V gave up 3 bases and J gave up 0 bases; unmatched junction bases: 0. The CDR3 region is CASSQDRGSGNTIYF. The CDR3 DNA follows: TGTGCCAGCAGCCAGGACAGGGGCTCTGGAAACACCATATATTTT.

This clone has more than one count but fewer than ten. The rearrangement links TRBV6-2 or TRBV6-3 to TRBJ1-1; D perhaps matches TRBD1 (5 bases). V gave up 9 bases and J gave up 1 base, with 12 bases separating them. This CDR3 comprises 13 residues. Germline assignment: CDR1 MNHEY and CDR2 SVGEGT. This chain's CDR3 is CASSDRPNTEAFF. The CDR3 DNA reads as TGTGCCAGTAGTGACAGACCGAACACTGAAGCTTTCTTT.

CDR3 sequence (DNA): TGTGCCAGCCGGACAGGGGAAAATTCACCCCTCCACTTT. As protein: CASRTGENSPLHF. This chain links TRBV2 with TRBJ1-6; 9 bases are a match to TRBD1. V was pared by 8 bases and J by 7 bases, with 3 bases of the junction left unmatched. Germline values: CDR1 SNHLY, CDR2 FYNNEI. There are 13 residues in the CDR3.

V is TRBV19 and J is TRBJ2-5; D remains unclear. The germline gives CDR1 LNHDA, CDR2 SQIVND (reference sequence). The V and J ends lost 4 bases and 5 bases respectively, with 17 bases between them. The CDR3 has 15 residues. The CDR3 DNA is TGTGCCAGTAGTAGGTCTCCCGTTGACTGGGAGACCCAGTACTTC. Translating it yields CASSRSPVDWETQYF.

The J gene is TRBJ2-4, the V gene TRBV5-1; possibly TRBD2 for D (6 bases). In germline, CDR1 is SGHRS, CDR2 YFSETQ. The CDR3 is made up of 16 amino acids. The V end lost 7 bases, the J end lost 0 bases, and 17 bases lay between the germline ends. CDR3 residues: CASADAQGLAKNIQYF. The CDR3 DNA follows: TGCGCCAGCGCGGATGCCCAGGGACTAGCCAAAAACATTCAGTACTTC.

The V gene is TRBV19, the J gene TRBJ1-4; D gene unclear. This CDR3 spans 15 amino acids. V was trimmed by 5 bases and J by 4 bases, leaving 14 bases between them. Germline V gives CDR1 LNHDA, CDR2 SQIVND (reference sequence). CDR3 sequence: CASSLGGSSNEKLFF. The CDR3 bases are TGTGCCAGTAGTCTTGGAGGGAGCAGTAATGAAAAACTGTTTTTT.

This clone was counted between two and nine times. This rearrangement joins TRBV6-5 to TRBJ1-6; D perhaps matches TRBD1 (5 bases). CDR3 length: 15 amino acids. Deletions cut 4 bases from V and 6 bases from J, with 13 bases between. CDR1 and CDR2 (germline): MNHEY, SVGAGI. CDR3 residues: CASSLGQVINSPLHF. The CDR3 DNA sequence: TGTGCCAGCAGTTTGGGGCAGGTGATTAATTCACCCCTCCACTTT.

The gene calls are TRBV4-2 and TRBJ1-4; TRBD1 agrees at 8 bases. The V gene end was trimmed by 3 bases and the J gene end by 7 bases; junction bases not matched to a gene: 10. Germline CDR1 reads LGHNA; CDR2 reads YNFKEQ. The CDR3 covers 16 residues. The CDR3 loop is CASSQEGGRGLEKLFF. CDR3 nucleotides: TGTGCCAGCAGCCAGGAGGGGGGCAGGGGGCTTGAAAAACTGTTTTTT.

V usage is TRBV12-3 or TRBV12-4 and J usage is TRBJ2-1, with TRBD1 as a possible D gene (6 bases). This CDR3 region has 13 residues. V was shortened by 6 bases and J by 4 bases, with 10 bases between the two germline ends. CDR3 in amino acids: CASSYGQYNEQFF. In DNA, the CDR3 is TGTGCCAGCAGCTATGGACAGTACAATGAGCAGTTCTTC.

The chain links TRBV10-1 to TRBJ2-5, with 9 bases that match TRBD1. The ends lost 5 bases at V and 5 bases at J; junction bases unmatched: 6. The germline CDR1 and CDR2 sequences are WNHNN and SYGVQD (reference sequence). CDR3 length: 14 residues. CDR3 DNA: TGCGCCAGCAGTCGGACAGGGGACCGGGAGACCCAGTACTTC. This gives the protein CASSRTGDRETQYF.

The chain is built from TRBV13 and TRBJ2-1; D unclear. Trimming pared 1 base from V and 1 base from J, leaving 5 bases between. Germline CDR1 and CDR2: PRHDT and FYEKMQ (reference sequence). The CDR3 spans 14 residues. The CDR3 bases are TGTGCCAGCAGCTTAGTCGGTTCCTACAATGAGCAGTTCTTC. This codes for CASSLVGSYNEQFF.

The chain has TRBV7-9 and TRBJ1-1; the match to TRBD1 covers 7 bases. J was trimmed by 4 bases and V by 5 bases; bases with no gene match: 4. CDR1 is SEHNR and CDR2 is FQNEAQ in the germline V gene (reference sequence). This CDR3 region has 13 residues. In nucleotides, the CDR3 is TGTGCCAGCAGCGCCCGACAGGGCACTGAAGCTTTCTTT. Protein product: CASSARQGTEAFF.

The V and J genes are TRBV2 and TRBJ2-7; 10 positions agree with TRBD1. Germline V CDR1 and CDR2: SNHLY, FYNNEI. This CDR3 has 13 amino acids. After removal of 4 bases from V and 3 bases from J, the junction contained 0 bases not matched to a gene. The CDR3 DNA is TGTGCCAGCAGTGGGACAGGGGGCTACGAGCAGTACTTC. Its protein product is CASSGTGGYEQYF.

The rearrangement uses TRBV5-6 and TRBJ2-3; 7 bases fit TRBD2. This CDR3 comprises 15 residues. The V and J ends lost 0 bases and 8 bases, in that order; junction bases with no gene match: 9. Per the germline V gene, CDR1 is SGHDT and CDR2 is YYEEEE. The CDR3 loop is CASSLDGGRLSTQYF. The CDR3 DNA sequence: TGTGCCAGCAGCTTGGATGGCGGGAGACTCAGTACGCAGTATTTT.

This chain connects TRBV29-1 to TRBJ2-1, with D possibly matching TRBD1 (6 bases). There are 12 residues in the CDR3. V was clipped by 7 bases and J by 7 bases, with 14 bases between them. Per the germline V gene, CDR1 is SQVTM and CDR2 is ANQGSEA. Written as DNA, the CDR3 is TGCAGCGCTCTGCCGGACAGTAATGAGCAGTTCTTC. Encoded protein: CSALPDSNEQFF.

In its sample, this clone was seen a few times. The chain carries TRBV5-1 and TRBJ2-5; D is possibly TRBD1 (6 bases). This CDR3 contains 14 residues. Trimming stripped 4 bases from V and 7 bases from J, with 17 bases between. Germline V gene data show CDR1 as SGHRS and CDR2 as YFSETQ. Written as DNA, the CDR3 is TGCGCCAGCAGCGTTAGCTCAGGGGAAGGGACCCAGTACTTC. Protein product: CASSVSSGEGTQYF. The full variable domain, with the rest looked up from reference TRBV5-1 and TRBJ2-5, is KAGVTQTPRYLIKTRGQQVTLSCSPISGHRSVSWYQQTPGQGLQFLFEYFSETQRNKGNFPGRFSGRQFSNSRSEMNVSTLELGDSALYLCASSVSSGEGTQYFGPGTRLLVL.

This sequence joins TRBV2 and TRBJ2-1, with a tentative D call TRBD1 (7 bases). Trimming shortened V by 2 bases and J by 5 bases, and 16 bases separated the two germline ends. Germline V gene data show CDR1 as SNHLY and CDR2 as FYNNEI. The CDR3 runs to 16 residues. The CDR3 region is CASSEPTGEEDNEQFF. The DNA for the CDR3 is TGTGCCAGCAGTGAACCTACAGGGGAGGAGGACAATGAGCAGTTCTTC.

The rearrangement joins TRBV19 to TRBJ1-6, with D unresolved. The V gene lost 5 bases and the J gene lost 0 bases, with 5 bases spanning the gap. Germline V gene lookup returns CDR1 LNHDA and CDR2 SQIVND (reference sequence). The CDR3 has 14 residues. The CDR3 nucleotides read TGTGCCAGTAGTCTAAGCTCCTATAATTCACCCCTCCACTTT. This encodes CASSLSSYNSPLHF. Filled out from reference TRBV19 and TRBJ1-6, the complete variable domain reads DGGITQSPKYLFRKEGQNVTLSCEQNLNHDAMYWYRQDPGQGLRLIYYSQIVNDFQKGDIAEGYSVSREKKESFPLTVTSAQKNPTAFYLCASSLSSYNSPLHFGNGTRLTVT.

The V and J genes are TRBV7-2 and TRBJ1-5; weak D call: TRBD1 (6 bases). From germline, CDR1 is SGHTA and CDR2 FQGNSA. The CDR3 is 14 amino acids. V lost 5 bases and J lost 7, with 15 bases in between. This chain's CDR3 is CASSLDRWGQPQHF. DNA for the CDR3: TGTGCCAGCAGCCTTGACAGGTGGGGCCAGCCCCAGCATTTT.

The rearrangement joins TRBV20-1 to TRBJ1-5, with a tentative D call TRBD1 (5 bases). The CDR3 is made up of 15 amino acids. Germline CDR1 DFQATT, CDR2 SNEGSKA (reference sequence). Trimming took off 3 bases at V and 0 bases at J, with 12 bases between the two ends. The CDR3 is CSASWQGYSNQPQHF. The CDR3 DNA follows: TGCAGTGCTAGTTGGCAGGGCTATAGCAATCAGCCCCAGCATTTT.

The J gene is TRBJ1-1, the V gene TRBV5-1; possibly TRBD1 for D (6 bases). Germline CDR1 and CDR2: SGHRS and YFSETQ. V lost 0 bases and J 2 bases, leaving 11 bases between the germline ends. The CDR3 is 15 residues long. The CDR3 reads CASSLVGGVNTEAFF. CDR3 DNA: TGCGCCAGCAGCTTGGTAGGGGGGGTCAACACTGAAGCTTTCTTT.

This clone has more than one count but fewer than ten. The rearrangement links TRBV6-5 to TRBJ1-2; 7 positions match TRBD1. Looked up from germline, CDR1 is MNHEY and CDR2 is SVGAGI. V lost 10 bases and J lost 8; bases outside the gene matches: 10. CDR3 length: 12 amino acids. Here the CDR3 reads CATNDRVGGYTF. In DNA, the CDR3 is TGTGCCACCAACGACAGGGTCGGCGGCTACACCTTC.